These T cell receptor beta chains were read from a single sample in a study of T cells in Graves' hyperthyroidism and ophthalmopathy. TCRdb re-derived calls from the multiplex PCR reads in MiXCR, one entry per CDR3 protein. The sample carries roughly 710,000 distinct CDR3 sequences, around 40% recorded once. Source material: blood. These receptors were obtained from a middle-aged woman with Graves' hyperthyroidism. Both conserved end residues are part of each CDR3.

V gene,J gene,CDR3 protein
TRBV5-1,TRBJ1-2,CASSFNEPDYGYTF
TRBV7-2,.,CASTYHPGGNEQFF
TRBV29-1,TRBJ2-1,CSVERDRTNEQFF
TRBV2,TRBJ1-2,CASRRQGATGNYGYTF
TRBV10-3,TRBJ2-5,CAIGDRGDGETQYF
TRBV6-1,TRBJ1-1,CASSLTGQSNTEAFF
TRBV6-5,TRBJ1-1,CASSYVGRPGTDQNTEAFF
TRBV6-1,TRBJ1-6,CASSGNRGFFNSPLHF
TRBV10-3,TRBJ2-1,CAISPQGVRGEQFF
TRBV10-3,TRBJ1-4,CAISVGGDRDREKLFF
TRBV12-3/TRBV12-4,TRBJ1-1,CASSLGGARGTAEAFF
TRBV10-1,TRBJ2-1,CASSRTGGPGEQFF
TRBV7-9,TRBJ1-1,CASSSRDSVSEAFF
TRBV6-2/TRBV6-3,TRBJ2-5,CASSYDNRGAETQYF
TRBV6-5,TRBJ1-2,CASSDIYGYTF
TRBV10-3,TRBJ2-7,CAITPGTGSYEQYF
TRBV29-1,TRBJ1-2,CSLGDRSRHYGYTF
TRBV7-9,TRBJ1-1,CASRRDSTLNTEAFF